The present T cell receptor (beta chain) was sequenced within a study of spatial heterogeneity in lung cancer. Study context: Sequencing of follow-up PBMC samples took place when they were available, at a median of about 22 months after resection. For the average unique TCR and UMI combination, more than 9.5 occurrences appeared in raw reads.

Noted time point: blood at routine non-recurrence follow-up after resection. Unsorted tumor, nontumor lung tissue or cryopreserved PBMC supplied the whole RNA. Study findings and constraints: Compared with follow-up, resection was when ubiquitous expanded tumor TCRs appeared in blood more.

TCRdb processed the 5' RACE reads anew with MiXCR; each CDR3 protein has one entry. The sample holds approximately 50,000 distinct CDR3 sequences; roughly 7% are singletons and the top ten take around 38%. About this clonotype itself: Its cognate antigen is unknown. At one end, the junction sequence differs from germline, possibly due to a read error.

CDR1 SGDLS and CDR2 YYNGEE come from the germline V gene. This CDR3 spans 12 amino acids. Sequenced material: PBMCs, taken at follow-up. V and J are TRBV9 and TRBJ2-2; no firm D call. The clonotype originates from a female donor with early-stage non-small cell lung cancer. DNA for the CDR3: TGTGCCGGCAGCGTAGGGACCGGGGAGCTGTTTTTT. Translation gives CAGSVGTGELFF.